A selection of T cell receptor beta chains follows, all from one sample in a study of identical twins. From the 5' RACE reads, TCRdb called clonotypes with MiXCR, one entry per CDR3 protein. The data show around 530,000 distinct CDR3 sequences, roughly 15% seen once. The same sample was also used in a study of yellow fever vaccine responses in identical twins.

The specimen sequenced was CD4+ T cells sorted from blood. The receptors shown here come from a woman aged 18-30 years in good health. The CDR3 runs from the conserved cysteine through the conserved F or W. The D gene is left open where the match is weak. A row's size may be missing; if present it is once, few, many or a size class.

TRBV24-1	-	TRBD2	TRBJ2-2	CATSDLPTGLATEHGELFF	TGTGCCACCAGTGATTTACCAACGGGACTAGCTACCGAACACGGGGAGCTGTTTTTT
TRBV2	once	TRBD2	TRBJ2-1	CASSEALAGGGEQFF	TGTGCCAGCAGTGAAGCCCTAGCGGGAGGGGGTGAGCAGTTCTTC
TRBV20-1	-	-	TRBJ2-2	CSSQAIGTGELFF	TGCAGCTCGCAAGCTATAGGGACCGGGGAGCTGTTTTTT
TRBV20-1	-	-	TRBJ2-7	CSARDLHAGTEQYF	TGCAGTGCTAGAGATCTACACGCCGGGACGGAGCAGTACTTC
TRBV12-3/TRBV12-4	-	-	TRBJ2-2	CASSVGDSRTGELFF	TGTGCCAGCAGTGTAGGGGATTCTAGAACCGGGGAGCTGTTTTTT
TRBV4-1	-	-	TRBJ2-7	CASSQVVRTSNYEQYF	TGCGCCAGCAGCCAAGTGGTCCGGACTTCCAACTACGAGCAGTACTTC
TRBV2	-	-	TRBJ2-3	CASSELVSTDTQYF	TGTGCCAGCAGTGAACTAGTAAGCACAGATACGCAGTATTTT
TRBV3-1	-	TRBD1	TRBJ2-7	CASSLRQGLHEQYF	TGTGCCAGCAGCCTGAGACAGGGCCTCCACGAGCAGTACTTC
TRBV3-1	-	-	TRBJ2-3	CASSQDWGGETDTQYF	TGTGCCAGCAGCCAAGATTGGGGAGGAGAAACAGATACGCAGTATTTT
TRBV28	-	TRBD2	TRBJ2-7	CASSAFPGTSTTYEQYF	TGTGCCAGCAGCGCATTTCCCGGGACTAGTACTACCTACGAGCAGTACTTC
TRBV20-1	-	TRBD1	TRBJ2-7	CSASPDRGRNEQYF	TGCAGTGCCTCACCGGACAGGGGACGCAACGAGCAGTACTTC
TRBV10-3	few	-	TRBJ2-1	CAISDNPNPSYNEQFF	TGTGCCATCAGTGATAACCCCAACCCATCCTACAATGAGCAGTTCTTC
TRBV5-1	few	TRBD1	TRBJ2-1	CASRPGQGHHEQFF	TGCGCCAGCCGCCCCGGACAGGGGCATCATGAGCAGTTCTTC
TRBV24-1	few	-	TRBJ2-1	CATSDLRAAVRFF	TGTGCCACCAGTGATTTGAGGGCTGCGGTTCGGTTCTTC
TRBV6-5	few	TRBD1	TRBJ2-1	CASSLSGGLSNEQFF	TGTGCCAGCAGTTTATCAGGGGGATTGAGCAATGAGCAGTTCTTC
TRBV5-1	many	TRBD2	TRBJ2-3	CASSLGTSGESTDTQYF	TGCGCCAGCAGCTTGGGGACTAGCGGGGAAAGCACAGATACGCAGTATTTT